The rows below give T cell receptor beta chains drawn from one sample of a study of cytomegalovirus exposure and HLA in healthy donors. Profiling relied on immunoSEQ multiplex PCR, and the TCRdb table lists in-frame clones only, not all of them. The sample yields over 200,000 clones, approximately 82% seen once. Material: PBMCs. Receptors were obtained from a woman in her late teens or twenties in good health and CMV-seronegative. The CDR3 runs from the conserved cysteine through the conserved F or W. Fields, in order: J gene, clone size, D gene, CDR3 length, V gene, CDR3 protein, CDR3 DNA. D genes are given only for firm matches. Size values are once, few and many counts, or a class for expanded clones, and some rows have none.

J: TRBJ2-7; size: NA; D: TRBD2; length: 17; V: TRBV4-1; CDR3: CASSPRRLAGVGYEQYF; DNA: TGCGCCAGCAGCCCACGAAGACTAGCGGGAGTTGGGTACGAGCAGTACTTC
J: TRBJ2-7; size: NA; D: NA; length: 13; V: TRBV5-1; CDR3: CASSLARTYEQYF; DNA: TGCGCCAGCAGCTTGGCCAGGACCTACGAGCAGTACTTC
J: TRBJ2-7; size: NA; D: NA; length: 15; V: TRBV4-1; CDR3: CASSQDQGAPWEQYF; DNA: TGCGCCAGCAGCCAAGATCAGGGAGCACCGTGGGAGCAGTACTTC
J: TRBJ1-1; size: NA; D: NA; length: 14; V: TRBV6-6; CDR3: CASSLPDRDTEAFF; DNA: TGTGCCAGCAGTCTACCCGACCGGGACACTGAAGCTTTCTTT
J: TRBJ2-1; size: few; D: NA; length: 14; V: TRBV7-3; CDR3: CASSGKLRLDEQFF; DNA: TGTGCCAGCAGCGGAAAACTCCGACTCGATGAGCAGTTCTTC
J: TRBJ2-7; size: NA; D: NA; length: 14; V: TRBV6-5; CDR3: CASSSQDRAYEQYF; DNA: TGTGCCAGCAGTTCCCAGGACAGAGCCTACGAGCAGTACTTC
J: TRBJ2-7; size: NA; D: TRBD1; length: 16; V: TRBV28; CDR3: CASIHIGTGGTYEQYF; DNA: TGTGCCAGCATCCACATAGGGACAGGGGGCACCTACGAGCAGTACTTC
J: TRBJ2-4; size: NA; D: NA; length: 16; V: TRBV4-2; CDR3: CASSQEGLPAKNIQYF; DNA: TGTGCCAGCAGCCAGGAGGGACTGCCAGCCAAAAACATTCAGTACTTC
J: TRBJ2-7; size: NA; D: NA; length: 15; V: TRBV7-2; CDR3: CASSFRPGISYEQYF; DNA: TGTGCCAGCAGCTTTCGTCCGGGCATCTCCTACGAGCAGTACTTC
J: TRBJ1-2; size: NA; D: NA; length: 13; V: TRBV11-2; CDR3: CASSRSGADGYTF; DNA: TGTGCCAGCAGCCGTAGTGGAGCTGATGGCTACACCTTC
J: TRBJ1-2; size: NA; D: NA; length: 13; V: TRBV25-1; CDR3: CASSLGENYGYTF; DNA: TGTGCCAGCAGTTTAGGGGAGAACTATGGCTACACCTTC
J: TRBJ2-3; size: NA; D: NA; length: 15; V: TRBV30; CDR3: CAWSGSRVWKDTQYF; DNA: TGTGCCTGGAGTGGATCTAGGGTTTGGAAAGATACGCAGTATTTT
J: TRBJ2-1; size: NA; D: TRBD2; length: 16; V: TRBV5-1; CDR3: CASSLSLAGGYNEQFF; DNA: TGCGCCAGCAGCCTGTCTCTAGCGGGAGGGTACAATGAGCAGTTCTTC
J: TRBJ1-6; size: few; D: NA; length: 13; V: TRBV11-2; CDR3: CASGWDDNSPLHF; DNA: TGTGCCAGCGGCTGGGACGACAATTCACCCCTCCACTTT
J: TRBJ2-5; size: NA; D: NA; length: 14; V: TRBV6-1; CDR3: CASSVQFRGETQYF; DNA: TGTGCCAGCAGTGTTCAATTTAGGGGGGAGACCCAGTACTTC
J: TRBJ2-7; size: NA; D: TRBD1; length: 15; V: TRBV6-5; CDR3: CASSYSYRGGHEQYF; DNA: TGTGCCAGCAGTTACTCGTACAGGGGTGGCCACGAGCAGTACTTC
J: TRBJ2-7; size: NA; D: NA; length: 13; V: TRBV7-8; CDR3: CASSLVSSYEQYF; DNA: TGTGCCAGCAGCTTAGTTTCGTCCTACGAGCAGTACTTC
J: TRBJ1-2; size: NA; D: NA; length: 14; V: TRBV5-1; CDR3: CASSLGGTFYGYTF; DNA: TGCGCCAGCAGCTTGGGAGGGACGTTCTATGGCTACACCTTC